Listed below are T cell receptor beta chains from one sample, sequenced in a study of vaccination and CD4 T cells after COVID-19. These receptors have no identified antigens. Using its own MiXCR run on the PCR reads, TCRdb lists one record per CDR3 protein. The sample has fewer than 10,000 distinct CDR3 sequences, around 64% seen once; the top ten hold roughly 35%. Source material: CD4+ T cells from blood, cultured in vitro. The receptors here all came from a human donor who had recovered from COVID-19. The CDR3 runs from the conserved cysteine through the conserved F or W. Some rows have no size entry. The others give once, few or many, or a class for an expanded clone.

v_call | cdr3_length | clone_size | cdr3_aa
TRBV19 | 15 | . | CASSPNLGASYEQYF
TRBV20-1 | 15 | few | CSARDSGRASDEQFF
TRBV6-1 | 15 | few | CASSRLPTTGQPQHF
TRBV7-9 | 17 | few | CASSLEWQLILNTEAFF
TRBV4-1 | 15 | . | CASSPRGVLDTEAFF
TRBV6-5 | 15 | . | CASSSDRGRRQPQHF
TRBV19 | 16 | once | CASSTGTRIYNSPLHF
TRBV21-1 | 14 | . | CAPDGAHGSYEQYF
TRBV5-1 | 14 | . | CASSLEPSNTEAFF
TRBV20-1 | 15 | once | CSAISGGGPSYEQYF
TRBV7-2 | 15 | . | CASSPGLAGGYEQYF
TRBV10-3 | 16 | . | CAISHPTGVGYNEQFF
TRBV2 | 15 | . | CASSEEQGSLYGYTF
TRBV4-1 | 12 | . | CASSRTGYGYTF
TRBV20-1 | 14 | once | CSAPENANTGELFF
TRBV20-1 | 14 | few | CSARMTGVQETQYF
TRBV27 | 18 | . | CASSSLQPWTSRGNEQFF
TRBV19 | 12 | . | CASSIPPREQFF
TRBV10-3 | 15 | . | CAISEVEGKNTEAFF
TRBV19 | 19 | . | CASSPPGQGALGSNQPQHF
TRBV7-2 | 14 | . | CASSSQQGGGGYTF
TRBV9 | 13 | few | CASSVAENTEAFF